The clone carrying this TCR beta chain was counted many times. What it binds is unknown. Germline CDR1 is SGHVS and CDR2 is FQNEAQ. This CDR3 contains 15 residues. The germline V and J ends were trimmed by 3 bases and 0 bases, with 9 bases remaining between them. This sample stems from a study of human T cells and chemical hapten exposure. General study points: Donors in the study had alopecia, meaning their immune response may differ from healthy people's. With DPC sensitization, TCRs exceeding 1 in 1000 frequency showed no change. Expanded TCRs were compared with controls, and the expanded TCRs formed significantly more large CDR3 similarity clusters.

TCRdb recomputed calls from the RACE reads with MiXCR, one row per CDR3 protein. The sample records approximately 82,000 distinct CDR3 sequences, 10% to 13% being singletons. Time point specified: patch test 1, 2 weeks after DPC sensitization. The treatment is: therapeutic diphenylcyclopropenone sensitization with weekly scalp DPC. The clonotype comes from a middle-aged man with alopecia areata. Some clones in this sample may be carry-over from other donors' samples. This specimen consisted of whole blood, obtained in connection with sensitization to the hapten diphenylcyclopropenone (DPC). The J gene is TRBJ1-5, the V gene TRBV7-8, with D uncertain. CDR3 in amino acids: CASSFNPYSNQPQHF. DNA of the CDR3: TGTGCCAGCAGCTTCAATCCGTATAGCAATCAGCCCCAGCATTTT.